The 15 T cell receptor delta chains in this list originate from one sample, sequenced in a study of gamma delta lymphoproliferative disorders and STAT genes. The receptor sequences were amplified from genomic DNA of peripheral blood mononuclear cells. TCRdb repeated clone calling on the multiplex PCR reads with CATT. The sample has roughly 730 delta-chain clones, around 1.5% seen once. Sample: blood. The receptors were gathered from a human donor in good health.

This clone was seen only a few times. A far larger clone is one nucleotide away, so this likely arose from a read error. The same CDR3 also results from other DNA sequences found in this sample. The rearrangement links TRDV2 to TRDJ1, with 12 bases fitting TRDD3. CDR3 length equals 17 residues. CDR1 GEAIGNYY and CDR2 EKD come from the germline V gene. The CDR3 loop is CACDSLKLGDTSDKLIF. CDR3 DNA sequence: TGTGCCTGTGACTCCCTGAAACTGGGGGATACTTCCGACAAACTCATCTTT.

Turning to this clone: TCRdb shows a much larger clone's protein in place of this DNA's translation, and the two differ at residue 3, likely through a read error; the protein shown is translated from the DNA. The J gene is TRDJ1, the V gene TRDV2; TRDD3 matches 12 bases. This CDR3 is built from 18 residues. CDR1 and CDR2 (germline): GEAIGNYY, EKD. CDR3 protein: CARDTLSTGGYLGDKLIF. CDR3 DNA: TGTGCCCGTGACACTCTCAGTACTGGGGGATACTTGGGCGATAAACTCATCTTT.

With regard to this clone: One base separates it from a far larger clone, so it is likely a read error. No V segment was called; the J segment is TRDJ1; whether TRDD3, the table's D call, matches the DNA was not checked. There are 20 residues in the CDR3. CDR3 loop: CACDTVGHGDPGGHADKLIF. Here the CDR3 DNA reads TGTGCCTGTGACACCGTCGGGCACGGGGATCCTGGGGGACACGCCGATAAACTCATCTTT.

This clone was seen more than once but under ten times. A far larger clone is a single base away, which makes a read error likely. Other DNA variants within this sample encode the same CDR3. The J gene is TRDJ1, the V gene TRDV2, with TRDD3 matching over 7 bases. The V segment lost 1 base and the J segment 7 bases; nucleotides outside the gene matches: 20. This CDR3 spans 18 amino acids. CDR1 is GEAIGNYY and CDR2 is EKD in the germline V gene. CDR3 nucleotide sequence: TGTGCCTGTGACACGCTCGCCTCTGGGGGGTCCGCTTTGGGTAAACTCATCTTT. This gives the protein CACDTLASGGSALGKLIF.

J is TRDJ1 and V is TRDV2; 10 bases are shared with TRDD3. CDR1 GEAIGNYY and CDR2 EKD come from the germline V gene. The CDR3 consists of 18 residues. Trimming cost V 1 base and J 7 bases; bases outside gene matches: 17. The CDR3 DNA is TGTGCCTGTGACACTCTCAGTACTGGGGGATCCGCTTTGGGTAAACTCATCTTT. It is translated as CACDTLSTGGSALGKLIF.

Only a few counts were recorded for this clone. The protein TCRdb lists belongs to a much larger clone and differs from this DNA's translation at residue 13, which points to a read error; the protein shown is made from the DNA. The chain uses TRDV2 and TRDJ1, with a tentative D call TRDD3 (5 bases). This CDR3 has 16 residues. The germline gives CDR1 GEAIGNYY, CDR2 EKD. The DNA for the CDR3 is TGTGCCTGTGACTTCGTGGGGAGCACAAACACCGATGAACTCATCTTT. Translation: CACDFVGSTNTDELIF.

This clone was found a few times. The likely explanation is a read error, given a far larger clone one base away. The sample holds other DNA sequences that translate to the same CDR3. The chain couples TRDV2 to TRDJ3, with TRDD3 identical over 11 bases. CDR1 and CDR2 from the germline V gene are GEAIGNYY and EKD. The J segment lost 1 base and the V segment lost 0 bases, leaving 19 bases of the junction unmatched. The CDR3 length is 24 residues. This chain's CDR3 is CACDTVAQAAGGYRVSWDTRQMFF. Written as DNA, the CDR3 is TGTGCCTGTGACACCGTGGCTCAGGCAGCTGGGGGATACAGGGTGTCCTGGGACACCCGACAGATGTTTTTC.

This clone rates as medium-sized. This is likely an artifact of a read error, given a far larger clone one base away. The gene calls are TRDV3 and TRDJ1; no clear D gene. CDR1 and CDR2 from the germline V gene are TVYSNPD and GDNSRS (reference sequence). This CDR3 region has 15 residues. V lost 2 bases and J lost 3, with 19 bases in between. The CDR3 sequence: CAFADPLDDADKLIF. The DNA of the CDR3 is TGTGCCTTTGCTGACCCCCTAGATGACGCCGATAAACTCATCTTT.

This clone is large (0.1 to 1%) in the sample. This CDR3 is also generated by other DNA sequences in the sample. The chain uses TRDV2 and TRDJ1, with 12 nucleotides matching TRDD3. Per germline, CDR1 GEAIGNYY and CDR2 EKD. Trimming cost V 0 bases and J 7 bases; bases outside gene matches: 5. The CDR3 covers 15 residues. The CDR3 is CACDTLGDTRGKLIF. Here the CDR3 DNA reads TGTGCCTGTGACACCCTGGGGGATACGCGGGGTAAACTCATCTTT.

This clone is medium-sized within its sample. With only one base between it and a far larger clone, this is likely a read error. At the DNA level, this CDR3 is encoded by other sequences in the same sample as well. This chain's CDR3 is CACDTGGYSWDTRQMFF. DNA of the CDR3: TGTGCCTGTGACACCGGGGGATACTCCTGGGACACCCGGCAGATGTTTTTC. The chain joins TRDV2 to TRDJ3, with 9 bases matching TRDD3. From germline, CDR1 is GEAIGNYY and CDR2 EKD. There are 17 residues in the CDR3.

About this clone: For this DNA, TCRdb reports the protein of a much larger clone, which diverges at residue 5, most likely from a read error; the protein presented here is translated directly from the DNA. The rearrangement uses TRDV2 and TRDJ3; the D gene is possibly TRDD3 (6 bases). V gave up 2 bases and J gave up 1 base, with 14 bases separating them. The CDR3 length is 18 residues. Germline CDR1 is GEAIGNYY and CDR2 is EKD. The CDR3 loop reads CACDIGRGDSWDTRQMFF. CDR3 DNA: TGTGCCTGTGACATCGGACGCGGGGATTCCTGGGACACCCGACAGATGTTTTTC.

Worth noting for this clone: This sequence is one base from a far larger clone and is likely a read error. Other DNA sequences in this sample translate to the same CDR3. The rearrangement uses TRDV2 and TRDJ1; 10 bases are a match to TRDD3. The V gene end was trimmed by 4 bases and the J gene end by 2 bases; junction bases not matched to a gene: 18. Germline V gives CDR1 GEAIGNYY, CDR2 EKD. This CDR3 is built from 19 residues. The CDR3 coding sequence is TGTGCCTGTGATATAGTTACCGGGGGATACGCGAAGAATACCGATAAACTCATCTTT. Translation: CACDIVTGGYAKNTDKLIF.

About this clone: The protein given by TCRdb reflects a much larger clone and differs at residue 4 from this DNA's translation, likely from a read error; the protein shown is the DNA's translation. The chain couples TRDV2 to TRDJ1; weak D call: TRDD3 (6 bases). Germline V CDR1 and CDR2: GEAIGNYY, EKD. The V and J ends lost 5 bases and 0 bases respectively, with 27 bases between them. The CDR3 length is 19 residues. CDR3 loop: CACGTVGETGRTYTDKLIF. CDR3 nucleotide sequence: TGTGCCTGTGGCACGGTAGGGGAAACTGGGAGAACTTACACCGATAAACTCATCTTT.

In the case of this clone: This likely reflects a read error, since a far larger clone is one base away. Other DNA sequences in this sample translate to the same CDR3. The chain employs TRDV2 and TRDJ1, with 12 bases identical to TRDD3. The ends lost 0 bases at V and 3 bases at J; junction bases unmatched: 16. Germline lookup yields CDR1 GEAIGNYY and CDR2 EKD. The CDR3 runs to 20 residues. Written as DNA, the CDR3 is TGTGCCTGTGACACCGTCGGGCATGGGGATCCTGGGGGATACGCCGATAAACTCATCTTT. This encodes CACDTVGHGDPGGYADKLIF.

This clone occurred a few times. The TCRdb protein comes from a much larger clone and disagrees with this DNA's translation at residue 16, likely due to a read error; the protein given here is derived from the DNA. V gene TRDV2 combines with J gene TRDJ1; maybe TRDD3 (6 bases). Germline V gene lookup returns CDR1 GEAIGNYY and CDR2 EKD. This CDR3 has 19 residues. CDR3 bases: TGTGCCTGTGACACCGTGACACCCCGGGGGAACAGATACACCGATAGACTCATCTTT. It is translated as CACDTVTPRGNRYTDRLIF.